The 5 T cell receptor beta chains listed next were all sequenced from one sample in a study of radiotherapy plus CTLA-4 blockade in lung cancer (dated by TCRdb to the late 2010s). Library preparation used the immunoSEQ multiplex PCR assay. Sourced from immuneACCESS, this table was stored by TCRdb with only in-frame sequences that have V and J called. A share of the clones is absent; for the studies checked, an unresolved V gene accounts for under half, and the remainder has no known explanation. For this sample the table gives around 72,000 clones, of which approximately 78% were detected only once. 7.1% of the sample is in the top ten clones. The sequencing here drew on peripheral blood, taken from a patient treated with radiotherapy plus ipilimumab. The receptor source for this set is a human donor with non-small cell lung cancer who had a complete response to radiotherapy plus ipilimumab.

The chain is built from TRBV18 and TRBJ2-3; 12 bases fit TRBD2. Germline CDR1 KGHSH, CDR2 LQKENI. This CDR3 region has 18 residues. Trimming removed 4 bases from V and 1 base from J; junction bases left unmatched: 9. CDR3 DNA sequence: TGTGCCAGCTCACACACTCGGACTAGCGGGGATCGCACAGATACGCAGTATTTT. Its protein is CASSHTRTSGDRTDTQYF. Filled out from reference TRBV18 and TRBJ2-3, the complete variable domain reads NAGVMQNPRHLVRRRGQEARLRCSPMKGHSHVYWYRQLPEEGLKFMVYLQKENIIDESGMPKERFSAEFPKEGPSILRIQQVVRGDSAAYFCASSHTRTSGDRTDTQYFGPGTRLTVL.

The gene calls are TRBV6-6 and TRBJ1-2; the D gene is possibly TRBD1 (5 bases). Germline V gene lookup returns CDR1 MNHNY and CDR2 SVGAGI (reference sequence). Between the trimmed V and J ends, which lost 5 bases and 1 base, there was a span of 11 bases. The CDR3 runs 14 residues. CDR3 nucleotide sequence: TGTGCCAGCAGTCCGGGACGGAGTAACTATGGCTACACCTTC. This gives the protein CASSPGRSNYGYTF.

This chain uses TRBV6-1 with TRBJ2-3; no clear D. Germline V CDR1 and CDR2: MNHNS, SASEGT. Trimming took off 2 bases at V and 6 bases at J, with 12 bases between the two ends. This CDR3 comprises 14 residues. CDR3 protein: CASSERGQADTQYF. The CDR3 DNA follows: TGTGCCAGCAGTGAAAGAGGCCAGGCCGATACGCAGTATTTT.

In this sample, this clone turned up a few times. The chain is built from TRBV5-5 and TRBJ1-4; no clear D. The CDR3 contains 13 residues. Trimming removed 0 bases at V and 5 bases at J, with 5 bases between. Germline CDR1 SGHKS, CDR2 YYEKEE (reference sequence). CDR3 residues: CASSLGANEKLFF. CDR3 sequence (DNA): TGTGCCAGCAGCTTGGGGGCGAATGAAAAACTGTTTTTT.

This clone has only a few counts. The chain recombines TRBV13 with TRBJ1-1, with no clear D. V was trimmed by 5 bases and J by 0 bases, leaving 19 bases between them. This CDR3 comprises 17 residues. Germline-derived CDR1 and CDR2 are PRHDT and FYEKMQ (reference sequence). CDR3 in amino acids: CASSIPAGFAMNTEAFF. DNA of the CDR3: TGTGCCAGCAGCATCCCCGCGGGGTTCGCCATGAACACTGAAGCTTTCTTT.